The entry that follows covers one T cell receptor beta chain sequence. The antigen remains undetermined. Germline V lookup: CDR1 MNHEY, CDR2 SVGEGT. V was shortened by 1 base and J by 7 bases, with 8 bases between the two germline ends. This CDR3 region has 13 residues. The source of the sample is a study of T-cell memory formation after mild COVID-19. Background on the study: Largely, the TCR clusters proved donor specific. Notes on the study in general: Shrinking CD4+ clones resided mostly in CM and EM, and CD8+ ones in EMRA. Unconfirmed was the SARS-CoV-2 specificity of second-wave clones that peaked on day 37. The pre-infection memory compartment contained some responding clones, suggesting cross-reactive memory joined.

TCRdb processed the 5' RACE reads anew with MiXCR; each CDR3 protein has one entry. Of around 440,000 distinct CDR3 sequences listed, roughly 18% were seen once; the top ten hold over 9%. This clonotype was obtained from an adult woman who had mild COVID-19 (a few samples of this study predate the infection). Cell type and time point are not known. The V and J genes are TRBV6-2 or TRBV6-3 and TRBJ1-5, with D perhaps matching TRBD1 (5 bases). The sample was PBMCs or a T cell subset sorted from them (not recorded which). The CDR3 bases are TGTGCCAGCAGTTACTGGGGGGAGCAGCCCCAGCATTTT. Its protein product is CASSYWGEQPQHF.